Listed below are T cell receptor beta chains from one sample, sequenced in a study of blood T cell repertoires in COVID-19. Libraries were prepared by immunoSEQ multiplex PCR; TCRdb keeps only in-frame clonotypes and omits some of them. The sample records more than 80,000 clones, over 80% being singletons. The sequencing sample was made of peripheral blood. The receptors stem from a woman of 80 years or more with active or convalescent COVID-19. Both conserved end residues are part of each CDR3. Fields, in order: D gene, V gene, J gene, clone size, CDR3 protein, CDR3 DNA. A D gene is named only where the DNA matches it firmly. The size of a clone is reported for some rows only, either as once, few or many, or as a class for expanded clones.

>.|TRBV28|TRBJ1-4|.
CATDSLNEKLFF
TGTGCCACGGACTCCCTTAATGAAAAACTGTTTTTT
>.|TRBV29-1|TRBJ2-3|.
CSGRSSTDTQYF
TGCAGCGGCCGGAGCAGCACAGATACGCAGTATTTT
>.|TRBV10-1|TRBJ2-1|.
CASSRGELRNEQFF
TGCGCCAGCAGCAGGGGTGAACTACGGAATGAGCAGTTCTTC
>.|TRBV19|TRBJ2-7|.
CASSIGRGDYEQYF
TGTGCCAGTAGTATCGGCAGGGGGGACTACGAGCAGTACTTC
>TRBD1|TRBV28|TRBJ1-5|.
CASRDRGFNSNQPQHF
TGTGCCAGCAGGGACAGGGGTTTCAATAGCAATCAGCCCCAGCATTTT
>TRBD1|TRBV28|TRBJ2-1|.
CASTSQGAYNEQFF
TGTGCCAGCACCTCACAGGGGGCCTACAATGAGCAGTTCTTC
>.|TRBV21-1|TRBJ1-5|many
CASRTGRNQPQHF
TGTGCCAGCAGGACAGGCCGAAATCAGCCCCAGCATTTT
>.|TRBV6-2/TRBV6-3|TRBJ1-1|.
CASSSVGRISTHGAFF
TGTGCCAGCAGTTCCGTTGGGAGGATTTCAACCCATGGGGCTTTCTTT
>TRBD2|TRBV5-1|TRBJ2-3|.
CASSLGRGGRTDTQYF
TGCGCCAGCAGCTTGGGGCGGGGGGGCCGTACAGATACGCAGTATTTT
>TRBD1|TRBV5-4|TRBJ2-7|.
CASSLASGTGLYEQYF
TGTGCCAGCAGCTTGGCCTCCGGGACAGGGTTGTACGAGCAGTACTTC
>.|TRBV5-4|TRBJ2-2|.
CASTWGAGGTGELFF
TGTGCCAGCACCTGGGGGGCCGGGGGGACCGGGGAGCTGTTTTTT
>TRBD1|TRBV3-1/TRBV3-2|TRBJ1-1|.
CASSQDSWDSMNTEAFF
TGTGCCAGCAGCCAAGATTCCTGGGACAGCATGAACACTGAAGCTTTCTTT
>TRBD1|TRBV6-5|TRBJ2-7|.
CASTESDRGFGEQYF
TGTGCCAGCACCGAGTCGGACAGGGGATTTGGCGAGCAGTACTTC
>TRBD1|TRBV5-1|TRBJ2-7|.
CASSLAAQGAYEQYF
TGCGCCAGCAGCTTGGCCGCTCAGGGGGCCTACGAGCAGTACTTC
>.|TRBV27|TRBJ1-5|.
CASSLTQPQHF
TGTGCCAGCAGTCTTACACAGCCCCAGCATTTT
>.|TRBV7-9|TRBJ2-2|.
CASSLGAGYTGELFF
TGTGCCAGCAGCTTAGGAGCAGGGTACACCGGGGAGCTGTTTTTT
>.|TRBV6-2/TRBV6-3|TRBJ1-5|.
CASSFGPQGIRQPQHF
TGTGCCAGCAGTTTCGGGCCCCAGGGAATTCGTCAGCCCCAGCATTTT
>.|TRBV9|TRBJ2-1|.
CASSPTTMGEQFF
TGTGCCAGCAGCCCCACGACTATGGGTGAGCAGTTCTTC
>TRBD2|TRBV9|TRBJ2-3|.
CASSVAIGGLATDTQYF
TGTGCCAGCAGCGTAGCTATTGGGGGACTAGCGACAGATACGCAGTATTTT
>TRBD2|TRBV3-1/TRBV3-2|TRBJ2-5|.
CASSQRLGTSDWETQYF
TGTGCCAGCAGCCAAAGACTCGGGACTAGCGATTGGGAGACCCAGTACTTC
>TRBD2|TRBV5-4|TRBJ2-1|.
CASSPLAGEDEQFF
TGTGCCAGCAGCCCCCTAGCGGGAGAGGATGAGCAGTTCTTC
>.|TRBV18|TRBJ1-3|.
CASSPVLANTIYF
TGTGCCAGCTCACCTGTTTTAGCAAACACCATATATTTT
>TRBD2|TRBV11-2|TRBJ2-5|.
CASSFSSGNQETQYF
TGTGCCAGCAGCTTCTCTAGCGGGAATCAAGAGACCCAGTACTTC
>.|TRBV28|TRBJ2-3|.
CASSPSGGFTDTQYF
TGTGCCAGCAGTCCCTCAGGGGGGTTCACAGATACGCAGTATTTT
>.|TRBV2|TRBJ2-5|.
CASSEILGGAEETQYF
TGTGCCAGCAGTGAAATTTTGGGGGGGGCGGAAGAGACCCAGTACTTC
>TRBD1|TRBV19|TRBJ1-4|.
CASSIGQGGEKLFF
TGTGCCAGTAGTATCGGACAGGGTGGTGAAAAACTGTTTTTT
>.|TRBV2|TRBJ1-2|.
CASSEGPGYYGYTF
TGTGCCAGCAGTGAAGGGCCGGGGTACTATGGCTACACCTTC
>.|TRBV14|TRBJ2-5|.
CASSQDIGAWETQYF
TGTGCCAGCAGCCAAGATATTGGGGCTTGGGAGACCCAGTACTTC
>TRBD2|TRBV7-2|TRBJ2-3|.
CASSLPGTITDTQYF
TGTGCCAGCAGCTTACCCGGGACTATCACTGATACGCAGTATTTT
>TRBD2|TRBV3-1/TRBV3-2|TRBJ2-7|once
CASSLRTSGSYEQYF
TGTGCCAGCAGCCTTCGGACTAGCGGGTCCTACGAGCAGTACTTC
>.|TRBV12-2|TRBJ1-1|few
CASRPSSPRDTEAFF
TGTGCAAGTCGCCCATCTTCCCCCAGGGACACTGAAGCTTTCTTT
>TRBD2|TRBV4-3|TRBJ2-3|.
CASSQDVAGGTDTQYF
TGCGCCAGCAGCCAAGATGTAGCGGGGGGCACAGATACGCAGTATTTT
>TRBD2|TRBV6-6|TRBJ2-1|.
CASSYSLASEQFF
TGTGCCAGCAGTTACTCACTAGCGAGTGAGCAGTTCTTC
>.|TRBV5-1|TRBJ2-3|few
CASSFAGATDTQYF
TGCGCCAGCAGCTTTGCAGGTGCCACAGATACGCAGTATTTT
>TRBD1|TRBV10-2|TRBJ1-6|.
CASSETRGRLNSPLHF
TGCGCCAGCAGTGAGACGAGGGGGCGCCTTAATTCACCCCTCCACTTT
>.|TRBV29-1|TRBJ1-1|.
CSVVYDRWGGVAFF
TGCAGCGTTGTCTATGACAGGTGGGGTGGAGTAGCTTTCTTT
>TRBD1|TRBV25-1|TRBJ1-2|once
CASSPLWDRTGGYGYTF
TGTGCCAGCAGTCCACTGTGGGACAGAACAGGGGGCTATGGCTACACCTTC
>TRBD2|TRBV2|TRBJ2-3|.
CASSEARASGTDTQYF
TGTGCCAGCAGTGAAGCGAGGGCTAGCGGGACGGATACGCAGTATTTT
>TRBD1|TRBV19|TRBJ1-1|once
CASRSRDRGGGTEAFF
TGTGCCAGTAGGTCCCGGGACAGGGGAGGGGGCACTGAAGCTTTCTTT
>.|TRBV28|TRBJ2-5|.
CASFPGGRVETQYF
TGTGCCAGCTTTCCCGGCGGCAGGGTAGAGACCCAGTACTTC
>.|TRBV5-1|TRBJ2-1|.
CASSLDGDSSYNEQFF
TGCGCCAGCAGCTTGGACGGAGACAGCTCCTACAATGAGCAGTTCTTC
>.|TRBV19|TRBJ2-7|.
CASSPMLAGDEQYF
TGTGCCAGTAGTCCGATGTTGGCAGGGGACGAGCAGTACTTC
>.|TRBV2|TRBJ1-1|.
CASSEQPGTNTEAFF
TGTGCCAGCAGTGAACAACCAGGGACAAACACTGAAGCTTTCTTT
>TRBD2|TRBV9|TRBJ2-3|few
CASSVVAGGFTDTQYF
TGTGCCAGCAGCGTAGTAGCGGGGGGTTTCACAGATACGCAGTATTTT
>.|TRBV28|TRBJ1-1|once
CASSLIGGEGTEAFF
TGTGCCAGCAGCTTGATAGGGGGGGAGGGAACTGAAGCTTTCTTT